This T cell receptor (beta chain) is from a study of cytomegalovirus exposure and HLA in healthy donors listed by TCRdb under 2017. Turning to the overall study: According to a later analysis, the roughly 120 validation repertoires were produced on the same platform as the 600 to 850 repertoires of the first cohort. The study aimed to test whether cataloging public T cell receptors could reveal signatures of past pathogen exposure. Besides the first cohort of hundreds of subjects, a separate validation cohort made up of 95 to 150 different subjects was used. To predict cytomegalovirus infection status, the study combined high-throughput TCR immunosequencing, statistical association of individual TCRs with disease status, and machine learning.

A word on this clone: It lacks a known antigen. One base away there is no much larger clone; base qualities are not given.

The receptor library was made with the immunoSEQ multiplex PCR assay. In the source study's methods: A statistical classification framework was built to diagnose cytomegalovirus status from the catalog of TCR beta chain sequences. TCRdb took this table from immuneACCESS and kept in-frame rearrangements with V and J called. Such tables lack part of the clones; where checked against another copy, unresolved V genes explain under half of the gap, and the rest is unexplained. The V and J calls and the clone size are those of that table, but D and trimming were determined from the DNA. Counted in this sample were 150,000 to 200,000 clones; around 92% of them appeared once. The top ten clones comprise 4% to 5% of the sample. V is trimmed back by 6 bases and J by 3 bases, and the junction contains 6 bases that no gene match accounts for. From the cysteine up to the phenylalanine, the CDR3 has a length of 14 residues. The entry retains the CDR3 DNA only, 42 bases that are in frame from base 1. The germline V gene specifies SGHVS as CDR1 and FNYEAQ as CDR2.

Findings and caveats that apply to the study as a whole: Cytomegalovirus status was reported to be diagnosed by the classifier with high specificity and sensitivity in both the original and validation cohorts. In a later analysis, TCRs clustered in the first cohort were found to also tend to co-occur in the roughly 110 validation repertoires, with roughly 93% of cluster scores above 0. A few of the identified cytomegalovirus-associated TCR beta chains were confirmed in vitro to be specific for cytomegalovirus antigens. According to the authors, the approach could potentially be generalized to other disease states and immunological phenotypes. A later analysis had no HLA typing for the validation cohort, so co-occurrence there was scored across all 110 or so repertoires. In the study, around 150 TCR beta chains were listed as associated with cytomegalovirus. While some public TCRs were present in many individuals, most TCR sequences turned up only very rarely across donors.

The donors were included in the validation cohort of 120 subjects, a group kept apart from the roughly 690-subject first cohort. Recombination connected TRBV7-6 to TRBJ2-7; 9 middle bases align to TRBD1. The source of this sequence is a man younger than 30 in good health and CMV-seropositive. The source material was PBMCs. The CDR3 corresponds to CASSARDRDYEQYF. Here is the DNA: TGTGCCAGCAGTGCCCGGGACAGGGACTACGAGCAGTACTTC. The CDR3 plus the reference TRBV7-6 and TRBJ2-7 genes for the other parts give the full variable domain: GAGVSQSPRYKVTKRGQDVALRCDPISGHVSLYWYRQALGQGPEFLTYFNYEAQQDKSGLPNDRFSAERPEGSISTLTIQRTEQRDSAMYRCASSARDRDYEQYFGPGTRLTVT.